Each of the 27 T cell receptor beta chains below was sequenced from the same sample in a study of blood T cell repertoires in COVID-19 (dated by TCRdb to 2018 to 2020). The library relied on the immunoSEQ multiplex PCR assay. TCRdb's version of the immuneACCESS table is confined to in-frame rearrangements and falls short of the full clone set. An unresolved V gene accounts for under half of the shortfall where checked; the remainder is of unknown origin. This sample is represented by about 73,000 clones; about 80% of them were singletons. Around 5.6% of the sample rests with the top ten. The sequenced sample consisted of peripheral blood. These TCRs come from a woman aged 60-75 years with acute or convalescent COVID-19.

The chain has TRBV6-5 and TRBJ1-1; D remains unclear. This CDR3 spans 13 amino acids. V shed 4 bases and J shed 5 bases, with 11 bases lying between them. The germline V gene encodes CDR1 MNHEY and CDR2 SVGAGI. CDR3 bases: TGTGCCAGCAGTTCCGAACCACAGACTGAAGCTTTCTTT. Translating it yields CASSSEPQTEAFF.

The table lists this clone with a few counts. Here the CDR3 DNA reads TGTGCCAGCAGCAGGGGACAGGGATATGACGAGCAGTACTTC. This sequence encodes CASSRGQGYDEQYF. This chain links TRBV5-4 with TRBJ2-7, with 9 bases aligning to TRBD1. V lost 4 bases, J lost 5 bases, and 7 bases stayed unmatched. The CDR3 length is 14 residues. The germline V gene has CDR1 SGHNT and CDR2 YYREEE (reference sequence).

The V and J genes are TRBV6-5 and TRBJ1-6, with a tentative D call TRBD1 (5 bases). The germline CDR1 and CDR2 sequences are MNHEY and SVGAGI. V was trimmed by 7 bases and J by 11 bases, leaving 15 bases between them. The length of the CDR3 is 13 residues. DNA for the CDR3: TGTGCCAGCACCATAGACAGCGCAGCACCCCTCCACTTT. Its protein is CASTIDSAAPLHF.

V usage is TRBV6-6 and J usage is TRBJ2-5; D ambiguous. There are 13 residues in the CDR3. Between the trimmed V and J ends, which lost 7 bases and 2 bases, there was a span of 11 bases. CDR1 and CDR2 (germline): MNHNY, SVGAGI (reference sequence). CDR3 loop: CASTSPRQETQYF. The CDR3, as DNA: TGTGCCAGCACCTCGCCTAGACAAGAGACCCAGTACTTC.

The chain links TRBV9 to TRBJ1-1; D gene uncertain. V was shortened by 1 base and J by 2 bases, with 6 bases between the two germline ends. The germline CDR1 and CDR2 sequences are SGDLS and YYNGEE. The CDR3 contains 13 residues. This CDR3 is CASSVLANTEAFF. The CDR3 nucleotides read TGTGCCAGCAGCGTATTGGCTAACACTGAAGCTTTCTTT.

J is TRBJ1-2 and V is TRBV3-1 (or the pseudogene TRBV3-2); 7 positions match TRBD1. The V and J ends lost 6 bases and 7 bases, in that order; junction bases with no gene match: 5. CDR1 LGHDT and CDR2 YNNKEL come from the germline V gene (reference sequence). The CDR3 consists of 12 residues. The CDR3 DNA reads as TGTGCCAGCAGAACAGGGGAGGCTGGCTACACCTTC. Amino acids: CASRTGEAGYTF.

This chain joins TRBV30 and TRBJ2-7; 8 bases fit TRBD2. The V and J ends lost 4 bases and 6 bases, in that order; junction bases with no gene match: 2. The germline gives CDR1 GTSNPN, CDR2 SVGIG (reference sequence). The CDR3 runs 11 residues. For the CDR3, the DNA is TGTGCCTGGACGGGAGGGGGCGAGCAGTACTTC. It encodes CAWTGGGEQYF.

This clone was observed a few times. CDR3: CASSQARQGYGYTF. The CDR3, as DNA: TGTGCCAGCAGCCAAGCTCGACAGGGCTATGGCTACACCTTC. The chain couples TRBV4-2 to TRBJ1-2, with TRBD1 identical over 7 bases. The V gene end was trimmed by 1 base and the J gene end by 4 bases; junction bases not matched to a gene: 3. Germline V gene data show CDR1 as LGHNA and CDR2 as YNFKEQ. CDR3 length: 14 residues.

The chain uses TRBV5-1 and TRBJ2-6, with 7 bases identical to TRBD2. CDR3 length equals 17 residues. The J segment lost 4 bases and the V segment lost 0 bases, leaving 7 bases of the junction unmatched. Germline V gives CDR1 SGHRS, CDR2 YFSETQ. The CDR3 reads CASSLDAGVQGANVLTF. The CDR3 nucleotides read TGCGCCAGCAGCTTGGATGCGGGGGTTCAAGGGGCCAACGTCCTGACTTTC.

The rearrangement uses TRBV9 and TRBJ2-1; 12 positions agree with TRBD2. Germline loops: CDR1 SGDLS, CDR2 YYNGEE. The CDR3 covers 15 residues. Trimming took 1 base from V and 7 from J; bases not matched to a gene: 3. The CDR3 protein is CASSVLAGGFNEQFF. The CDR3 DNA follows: TGTGCCAGCAGCGTACTAGCGGGGGGGTTTAATGAGCAGTTCTTC. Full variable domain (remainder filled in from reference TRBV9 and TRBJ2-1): DSGVTQTPKHLITATGQRVTLRCSPRSGDLSVYWYQQSLDQGLQFLIQYYNGEERAKGNILERFSAQQFPDLHSELNLSSLELGDSALYFCASSVLAGGFNEQFFGPGTRLTVL.

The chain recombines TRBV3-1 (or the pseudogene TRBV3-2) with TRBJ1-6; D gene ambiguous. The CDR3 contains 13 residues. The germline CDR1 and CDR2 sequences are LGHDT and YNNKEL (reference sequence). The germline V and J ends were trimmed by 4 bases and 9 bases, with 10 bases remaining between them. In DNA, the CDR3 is TGTGCCAGCAGCCGAACTACGGTTTCACCCCTCCACTTT. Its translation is CASSRTTVSPLHF.

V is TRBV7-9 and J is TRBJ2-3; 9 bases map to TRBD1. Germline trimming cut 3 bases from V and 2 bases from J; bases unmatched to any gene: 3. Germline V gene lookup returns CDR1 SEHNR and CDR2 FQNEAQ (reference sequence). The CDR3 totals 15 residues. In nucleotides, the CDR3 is TGTGCCAGCAGCTTCGGGACAGGGCACACAGATACGCAGTATTTT. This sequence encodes CASSFGTGHTDTQYF. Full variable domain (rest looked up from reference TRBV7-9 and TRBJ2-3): DTGVSQNPRHKITKRGQNVTFRCDPISEHNRLYWYRQTLGQGPEFLTYFQNEAQLEKSRLLSDRFSAERPKGSFSTLEIQRTEQGDSAMYLCASSFGTGHTDTQYFGPGTRLTVL.

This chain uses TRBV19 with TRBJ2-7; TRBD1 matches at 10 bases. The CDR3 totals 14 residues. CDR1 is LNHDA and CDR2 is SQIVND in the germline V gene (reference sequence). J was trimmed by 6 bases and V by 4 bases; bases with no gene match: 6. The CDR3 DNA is TGTGCCAGTAGTAATACCCGGGACAGGGGCGAGCAGTACTTC. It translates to CASSNTRDRGEQYF.

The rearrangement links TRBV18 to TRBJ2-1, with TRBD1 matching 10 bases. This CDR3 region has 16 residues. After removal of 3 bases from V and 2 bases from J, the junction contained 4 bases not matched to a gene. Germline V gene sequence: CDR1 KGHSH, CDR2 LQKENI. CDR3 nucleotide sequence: TGTGCCAGCTCACCTATGGGACAGGGGACCTACAATGAGCAGTTCTTC. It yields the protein CASSPMGQGTYNEQFF.

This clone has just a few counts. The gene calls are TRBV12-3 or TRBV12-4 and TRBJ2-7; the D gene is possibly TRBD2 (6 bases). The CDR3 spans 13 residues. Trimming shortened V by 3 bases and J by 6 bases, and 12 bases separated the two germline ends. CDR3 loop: CASSFFLGGEQYF. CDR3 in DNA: TGTGCCAGCAGTTTTTTCTTGGGGGGCGAGCAGTACTTC.

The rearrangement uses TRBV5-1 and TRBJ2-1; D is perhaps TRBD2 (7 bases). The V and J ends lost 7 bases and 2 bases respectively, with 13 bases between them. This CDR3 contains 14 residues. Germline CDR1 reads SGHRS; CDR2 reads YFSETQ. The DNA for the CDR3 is TGCGCCAGCGGGCCGGGGGGCACCTACAATGAGCAGTTCTTC. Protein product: CASGPGGTYNEQFF.

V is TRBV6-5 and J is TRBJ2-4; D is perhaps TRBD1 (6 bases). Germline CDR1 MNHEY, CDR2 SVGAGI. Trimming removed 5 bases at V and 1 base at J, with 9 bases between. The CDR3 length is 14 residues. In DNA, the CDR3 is TGTGCCAGCAGTCCTACAGGGGCCAAAAACATTCAGTACTTC. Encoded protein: CASSPTGAKNIQYF.

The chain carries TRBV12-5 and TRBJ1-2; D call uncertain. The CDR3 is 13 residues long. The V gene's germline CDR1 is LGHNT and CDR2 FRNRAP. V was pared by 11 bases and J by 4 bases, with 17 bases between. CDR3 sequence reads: CALPAALGYGYTF. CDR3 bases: TGTGCTCTCCCGGCGGCCTTAGGCTATGGCTACACCTTC.

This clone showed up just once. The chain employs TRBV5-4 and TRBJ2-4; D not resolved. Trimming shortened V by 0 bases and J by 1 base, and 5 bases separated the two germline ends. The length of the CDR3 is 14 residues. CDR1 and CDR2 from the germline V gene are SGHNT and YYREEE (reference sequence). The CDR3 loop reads CASSLAGAKNIQYF. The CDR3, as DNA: TGTGCCAGCAGCTTGGCCGGGGCCAAAAACATTCAGTACTTC.

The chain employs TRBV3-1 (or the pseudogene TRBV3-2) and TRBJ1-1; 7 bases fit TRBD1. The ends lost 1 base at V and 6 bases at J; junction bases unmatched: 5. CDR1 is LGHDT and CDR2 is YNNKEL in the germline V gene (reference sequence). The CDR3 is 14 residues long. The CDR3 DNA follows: TGTGCCAGCAGCCAAGCTGTAGGGACAGCTGAAGCTTTCTTT. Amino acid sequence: CASSQAVGTAEAFF.

In DNA form, the CDR3 reads TGTGCCACCAGTGATTTGACTGGGCAGGCTTTCTTT. This translates into CATSDLTGQAFF. The rearrangement joins TRBV24-1 to TRBJ1-1; D not resolved. Germline values: CDR1 KGHDR, CDR2 SFDVKD. This CDR3 comprises 12 residues. V dropped 0 bases and J dropped 11 bases, with 9 bases sitting between them.

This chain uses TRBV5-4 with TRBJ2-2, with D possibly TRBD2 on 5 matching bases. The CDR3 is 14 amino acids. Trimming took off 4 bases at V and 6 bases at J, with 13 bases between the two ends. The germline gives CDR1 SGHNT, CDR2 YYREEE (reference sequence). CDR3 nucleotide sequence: TGTGCCAGCAGCCCAACAGCGGTAGCCGGGGAGCTGTTTTTT. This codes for CASSPTAVAGELFF.

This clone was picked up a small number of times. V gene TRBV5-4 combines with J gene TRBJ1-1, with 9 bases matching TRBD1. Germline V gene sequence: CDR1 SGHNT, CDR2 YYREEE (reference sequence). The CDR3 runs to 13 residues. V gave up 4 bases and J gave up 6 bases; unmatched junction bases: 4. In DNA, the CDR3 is TGTGCCAGCAGCGGGACAGGGATCCCTGAAGCTTTCTTT. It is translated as CASSGTGIPEAFF.

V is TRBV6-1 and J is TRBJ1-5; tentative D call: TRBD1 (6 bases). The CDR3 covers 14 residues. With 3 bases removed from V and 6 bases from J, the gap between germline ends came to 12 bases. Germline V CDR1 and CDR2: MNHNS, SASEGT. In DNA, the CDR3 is TGTGCCAGCAGTGAGTCAGGGGATGCTCAGCCCCAGCATTTT. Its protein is CASSESGDAQPQHF.

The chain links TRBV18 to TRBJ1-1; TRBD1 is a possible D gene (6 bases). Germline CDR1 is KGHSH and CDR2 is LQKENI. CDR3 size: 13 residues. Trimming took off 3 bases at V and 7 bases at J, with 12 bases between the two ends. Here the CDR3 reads CASSPRGQNEAFF. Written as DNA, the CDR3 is TGTGCCAGCTCACCCCGAGGACAGAATGAAGCTTTCTTT.

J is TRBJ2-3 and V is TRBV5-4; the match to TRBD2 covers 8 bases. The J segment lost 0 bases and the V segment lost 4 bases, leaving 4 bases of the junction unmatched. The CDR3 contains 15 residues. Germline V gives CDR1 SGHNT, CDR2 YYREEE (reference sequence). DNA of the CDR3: TGTGCCAGCAGCCCCGGGGGGGCTAGCACAGATACGCAGTATTTT. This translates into CASSPGGASTDTQYF.

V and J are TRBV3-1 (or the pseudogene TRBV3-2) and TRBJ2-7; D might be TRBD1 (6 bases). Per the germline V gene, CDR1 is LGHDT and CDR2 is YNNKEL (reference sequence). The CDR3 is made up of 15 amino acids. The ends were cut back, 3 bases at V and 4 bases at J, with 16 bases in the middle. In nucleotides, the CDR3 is TGTGCCAGCAGCCACATACACAGGGTAGGGTACGAGCAGTACTTC. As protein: CASSHIHRVGYEQYF.